The 14 T cell receptor beta chains listed next were all sequenced from one sample in a study of T cells in tumors after PD-1 blockade. Clones were sequenced by immunoSEQ multiplex PCR, and TCRdb holds only the in-frame ones, with some missing. The sample records about 33,000 clones, more than 70% being singletons. Sequenced material: PBMCs, taken before anti-PD-1 treatment. These receptors were obtained from a human donor with basal cell carcinoma.

This chain connects TRBV6-1 to TRBJ2-7; either TRBD1 or TRBD2 may fit D (5 bases each). Germline CDR1 and CDR2: MNHNS and SASEGT. Between the trimmed V and J ends, which lost 0 bases and 3 bases, there was a span of 12 bases. The CDR3 has 15 residues. The CDR3 loop reads CASSEAPLRGYEQYF. The DNA of the CDR3 is TGTGCCAGCAGTGAAGCTCCCCTGAGGGGCTACGAGCAGTACTTC.

The J gene is TRBJ2-7, the V gene TRBV6-5; 7 bases agree with TRBD1. J lost 0 bases, V lost 6 bases, and 2 bases had no gene match. The germline V gene encodes CDR1 MNHEY and CDR2 SVGAGI. The CDR3 loop spans 13 amino acids. The CDR3 bases are TGTGCCAGCAGCCACAGGGGCTCCTACGAGCAGTACTTC. Amino acids: CASSHRGSYEQYF.

The chain is built from TRBV6-5 and TRBJ2-7; perhaps D is TRBD1 or TRBD2 (5 bases each). V was clipped by 2 bases and J by 6 bases, with 11 bases between them. This CDR3 contains 13 residues. Germline V lookup: CDR1 MNHEY, CDR2 SVGAGI. CDR3 in DNA: TGTGCCAGCAGTTACGGTGGGGACCGCGAGCAGTACTTC. Protein sequence: CASSYGGDREQYF.

The J gene is TRBJ1-4, the V gene TRBV19; D is possibly TRBD1 (5 bases). Deletions cut 3 bases from V and 7 bases from J, with 9 bases between. Germline V gene data show CDR1 as LNHDA and CDR2 as SQIVND (reference sequence). This CDR3 region has 13 residues. In DNA form, the CDR3 reads TGTGCCAGTAGTATTACCGGGGGTGAAAAACTGTTTTTT. Encoded protein: CASSITGGEKLFF.

The rearrangement links TRBV11-3 to TRBJ1-1; D uncertain. The germline V and J ends were trimmed by 0 bases and 2 bases, with 10 bases remaining between them. The length of the CDR3 is 15 residues. Germline CDR1 reads SGHNT; CDR2 reads YENEEA. CDR3 sequence reads: CASSLDGRANTEAFF. As DNA, the CDR3 is TGTGCCAGCAGCTTAGATGGAAGGGCCAACACTGAAGCTTTCTTT.

The genes are TRBV19 and TRBJ1-2, with 8 bases that match TRBD1. From germline, CDR1 is LNHDA and CDR2 SQIVND (reference sequence). Trimming removed 5 bases from V and 2 bases from J; junction bases left unmatched: 10. The CDR3 has 16 amino acids. The CDR3: CASSSPGQARNYGYTF. The CDR3, as DNA: TGTGCCAGTAGTTCACCGGGACAGGCCAGAAACTATGGCTACACCTTC.

The chain employs TRBV7-9 and TRBJ2-2; TRBD1 agrees at 9 bases. V shed 5 bases and J 2 bases; nucleotides not matched to a gene: 6. The germline V gene has CDR1 SEHNR and CDR2 FQNEAQ (reference sequence). The CDR3 runs to 16 residues. The CDR3 loop reads CASSPRTGVNTGELFF. For the CDR3, the DNA is TGTGCCAGCAGCCCTAGGACAGGGGTAAACACCGGGGAGCTGTTTTTT.

The chain couples TRBV6-5 to TRBJ2-5; the D is unclear. The CDR3 extends over 14 amino acids. The germline V gene has CDR1 MNHEY and CDR2 SVGAGI. Between the trimmed V and J ends, which lost 2 bases and 3 bases, there was a span of 10 bases. The CDR3 is CASSYGLAKETQYF. CDR3 sequence (DNA): TGTGCCAGCAGTTACGGTCTGGCCAAAGAGACCCAGTACTTC.

The gene calls are TRBV4-3 and TRBJ2-1; D is uncertain. Trimming removed 4 bases from V and 6 bases from J, with 16 bases in between. Looked up from germline, CDR1 is LGHNA and CDR2 is YSLEER. CDR3 size: 15 residues. The CDR3 region is CASSLGLRVINEQFF. DNA for the CDR3: TGCGCCAGCAGCCTGGGGTTGCGTGTAATCAATGAGCAGTTCTTC.

The rearrangement joins TRBV28 to TRBJ1-6, with TRBD1 identical over 9 bases. From germline, CDR1 is MDHEN and CDR2 SYDVKM. The V and J ends lost 10 bases and 9 bases, in that order; junction bases with no gene match: 10. This CDR3 comprises 14 residues. CDR3 residues: CAIHLGQGSSPLHF. CDR3 bases: TGTGCCATCCACCTGGGACAGGGAAGTTCACCCCTCCACTTT.

This clone was detected once. V and J are TRBV7-9 and TRBJ2-7, with TRBD2 as a possible D gene (6 bases). V was clipped by 1 base and J by 5 bases, with 12 bases between them. The CDR3 length is 14 residues. From germline, CDR1 is SEHNR and CDR2 FQNEAQ (reference sequence). In nucleotides, the CDR3 is TGTGCCAGCAGCTTAGTACTAGCTTTCAACGAGCAGTACTTC. Residues: CASSLVLAFNEQYF.

The gene calls are TRBV5-1 and TRBJ2-6; a possible D gene is TRBD2 (5 bases). Germline V lookup: CDR1 SGHRS, CDR2 YFSETQ. The V and J ends lost 4 bases and 0 bases respectively, with 14 bases between them. The CDR3 runs 17 residues. The CDR3: CASSVRTASSGANVLTF. As DNA, the CDR3 is TGCGCCAGCAGCGTGAGGACTGCCTCCTCTGGGGCCAACGTCCTGACTTTC. Together with reference TRBV5-1 and TRBJ2-6, the CDR3 gives the full variable domain: KAGVTQTPRYLIKTRGQQVTLSCSPISGHRSVSWYQQTPGQGLQFLFEYFSETQRNKGNFPGRFSGRQFSNSRSEMNVSTLELGDSALYLCASSVRTASSGANVLTFGAGSRLTVL.

This clone was seen a handful of times. This rearrangement joins TRBV19 to TRBJ1-1, with D perhaps matching TRBD1 (5 bases). Germline CDR1 is LNHDA and CDR2 is SQIVND (reference sequence). The CDR3 totals 16 residues. The V end was cut by 0 bases, the J end by 4 bases, with 15 bases between. The CDR3 here is CASSIDRAARGTEAFF. Written as DNA, the CDR3 is TGTGCCAGTAGTATAGATAGGGCGGCAAGGGGCACTGAAGCTTTCTTT.

The rearrangement links TRBV28 to TRBJ1-1, with D possibly TRBD1 on 5 matching bases. The CDR3 loop spans 15 amino acids. V was trimmed by 6 bases and J by 0 bases, leaving 14 bases between them. The germline V gene has CDR1 MDHEN and CDR2 SYDVKM. The CDR3: CASSRWPGVNTEAFF. CDR3 DNA sequence: TGTGCCAGCAGCCGCTGGCCGGGGGTGAACACTGAAGCTTTCTTT. Based on the CDR3 plus reference TRBV28 and TRBJ1-1, the full variable domain is DVKVTQSSRYLVKRTGEKVFLECVQDMDHENMFWYRQDPGLGLRLIYFSYDVKMKEKGDIPEGYSVSREKKERFSLILESASTNQTSMYLCASSRWPGVNTEAFFGQGTRLTVV.